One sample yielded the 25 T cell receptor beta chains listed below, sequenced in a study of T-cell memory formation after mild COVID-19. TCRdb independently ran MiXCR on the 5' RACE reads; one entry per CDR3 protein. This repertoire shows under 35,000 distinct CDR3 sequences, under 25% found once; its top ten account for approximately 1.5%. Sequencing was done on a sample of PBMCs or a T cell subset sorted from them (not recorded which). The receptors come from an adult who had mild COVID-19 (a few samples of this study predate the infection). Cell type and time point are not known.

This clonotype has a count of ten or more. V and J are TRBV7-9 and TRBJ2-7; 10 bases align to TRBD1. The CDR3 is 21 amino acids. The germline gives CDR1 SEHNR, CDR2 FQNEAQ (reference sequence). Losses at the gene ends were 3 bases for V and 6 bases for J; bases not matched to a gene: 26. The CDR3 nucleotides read TGTGCCAGCAGCTTTTCCGGGACAGGGGTGTTAAAAGGCACCACAATAGGCGAGCAGTACTTC. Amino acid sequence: CASSFSGTGVLKGTTIGEQYF.

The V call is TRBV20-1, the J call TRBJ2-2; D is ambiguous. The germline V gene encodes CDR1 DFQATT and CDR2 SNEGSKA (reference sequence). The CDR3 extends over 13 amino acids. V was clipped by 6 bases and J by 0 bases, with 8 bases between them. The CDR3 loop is CSALASNTGELFF. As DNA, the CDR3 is TGCAGTGCCTTGGCCTCGAACACCGGGGAGCTGTTTTTT.

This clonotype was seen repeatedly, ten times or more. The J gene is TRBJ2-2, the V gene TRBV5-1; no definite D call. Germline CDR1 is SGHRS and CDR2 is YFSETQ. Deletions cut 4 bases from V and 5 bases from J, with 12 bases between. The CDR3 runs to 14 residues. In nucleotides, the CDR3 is TGCGCCAGCAGCCCACCAAAGTGGACCGGGGAGCTGTTTTTT. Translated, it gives CASSPPKWTGELFF.

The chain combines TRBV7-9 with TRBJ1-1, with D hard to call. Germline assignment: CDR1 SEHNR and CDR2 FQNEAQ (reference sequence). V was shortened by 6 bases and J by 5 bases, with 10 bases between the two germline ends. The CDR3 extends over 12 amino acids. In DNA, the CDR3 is TGTGCCAGCAGGGGTCAGGAGACTGAAGCTTTCTTT. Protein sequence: CASRGQETEAFF.

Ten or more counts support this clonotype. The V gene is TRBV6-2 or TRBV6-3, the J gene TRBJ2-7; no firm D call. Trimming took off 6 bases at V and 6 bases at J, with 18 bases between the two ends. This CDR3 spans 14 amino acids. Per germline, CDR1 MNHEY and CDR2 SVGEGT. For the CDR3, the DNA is TGTGCCAGCAGAGAAGCCGGGCCTTCCCTCGAGCAGTACTTC. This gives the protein CASREAGPSLEQYF.

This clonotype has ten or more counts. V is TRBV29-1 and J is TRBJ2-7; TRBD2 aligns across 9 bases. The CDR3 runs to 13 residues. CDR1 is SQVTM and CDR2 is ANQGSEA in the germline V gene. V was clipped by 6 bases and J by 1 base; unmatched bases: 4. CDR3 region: CSVRLADSYEQYF. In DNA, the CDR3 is TGCAGCGTACGACTAGCGGATTCCTACGAGCAGTACTTC.

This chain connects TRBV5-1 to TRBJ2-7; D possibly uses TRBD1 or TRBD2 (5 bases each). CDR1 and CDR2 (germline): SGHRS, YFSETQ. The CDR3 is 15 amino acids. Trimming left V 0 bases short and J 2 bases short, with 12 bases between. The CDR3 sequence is CASSLAGIRAYEQYF. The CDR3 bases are TGCGCCAGCAGCTTGGCGGGGATCAGGGCCTACGAGCAGTACTTC.

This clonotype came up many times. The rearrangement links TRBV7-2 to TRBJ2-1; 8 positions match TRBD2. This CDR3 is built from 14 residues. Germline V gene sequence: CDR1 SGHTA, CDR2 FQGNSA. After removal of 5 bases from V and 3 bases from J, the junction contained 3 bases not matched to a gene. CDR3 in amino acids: CASSAGTSYNEQFF. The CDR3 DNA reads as TGTGCCAGCAGCGCGGGGACTAGCTACAATGAGCAGTTCTTC.

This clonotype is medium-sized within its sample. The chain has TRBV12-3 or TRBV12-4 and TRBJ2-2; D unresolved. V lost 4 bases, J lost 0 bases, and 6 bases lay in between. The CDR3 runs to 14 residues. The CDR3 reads CASSSGPNTGELFF. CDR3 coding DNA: TGTGCCAGCAGTTCTGGGCCGAACACCGGGGAGCTGTTTTTT.

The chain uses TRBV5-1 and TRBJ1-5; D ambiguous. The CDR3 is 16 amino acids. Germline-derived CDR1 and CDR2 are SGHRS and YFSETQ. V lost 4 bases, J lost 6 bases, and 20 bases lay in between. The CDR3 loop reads CASSPGTGVYSQPQHF. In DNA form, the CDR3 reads TGCGCCAGCAGCCCTGGCACTGGGGTTTATAGTCAGCCCCAGCATTTT.

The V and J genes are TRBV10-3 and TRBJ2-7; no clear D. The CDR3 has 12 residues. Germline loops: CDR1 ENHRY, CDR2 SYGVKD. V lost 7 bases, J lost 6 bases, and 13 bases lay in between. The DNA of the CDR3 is TGTGCCATCATGGGCCAGGCTGGCGAGCAGTACTTC. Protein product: CAIMGQAGEQYF.

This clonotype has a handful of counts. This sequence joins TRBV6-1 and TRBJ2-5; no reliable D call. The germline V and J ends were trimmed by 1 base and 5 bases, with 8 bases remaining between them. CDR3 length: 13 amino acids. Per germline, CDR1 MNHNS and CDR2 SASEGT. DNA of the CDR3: TGTGCCAGCAGTGAAGAAAGGGTGGAGACCCAGTACTTC. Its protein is CASSEERVETQYF.

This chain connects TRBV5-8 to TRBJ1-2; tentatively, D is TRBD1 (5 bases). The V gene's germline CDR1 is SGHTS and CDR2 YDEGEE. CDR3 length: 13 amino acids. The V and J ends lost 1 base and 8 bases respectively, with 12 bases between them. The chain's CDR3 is CASSLYAGPGYTF. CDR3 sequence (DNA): TGTGCCAGCAGCTTGTACGCAGGGCCAGGCTACACCTTC.

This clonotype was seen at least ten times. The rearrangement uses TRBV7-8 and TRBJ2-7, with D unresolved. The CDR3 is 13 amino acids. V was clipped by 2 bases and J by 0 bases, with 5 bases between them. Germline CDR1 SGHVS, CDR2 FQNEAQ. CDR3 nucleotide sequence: TGTGCCAGCAGCTTACAGAGCTCCTACGAGCAGTACTTC. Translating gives CASSLQSSYEQYF.

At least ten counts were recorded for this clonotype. CDR3 loop: CASSPSRGRVYNEQFF. CDR3 nucleotides: TGTGCCAGCAGCCCTTCGCGGGGTCGGGTCTACAATGAGCAGTTCTTC. The chain uses TRBV3-1 and TRBJ2-1; possible D gene TRBD2, 6 bases. Germline-derived CDR1 and CDR2 are LGHDT and YNNKEL (reference sequence). Trimming took 4 bases from V and 3 from J, leaving 16 bases between them. The CDR3 is 16 amino acids.

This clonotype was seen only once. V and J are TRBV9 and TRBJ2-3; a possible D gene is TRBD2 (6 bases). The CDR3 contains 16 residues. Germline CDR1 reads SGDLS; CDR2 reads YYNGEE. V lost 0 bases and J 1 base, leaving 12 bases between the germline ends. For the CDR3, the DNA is TGTGCCAGCAGCGTAGCGCTAGCGACCCGCACAGATACGCAGTATTTT. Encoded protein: CASSVALATRTDTQYF. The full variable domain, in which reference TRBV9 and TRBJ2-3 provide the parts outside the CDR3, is DSGVTQTPKHLITATGQRVTLRCSPRSGDLSVYWYQQSLDQGLQFLIQYYNGEERAKGNILERFSAQQFPDLHSELNLSSLELGDSALYFCASSVALATRTDTQYFGPGTRLTVL.

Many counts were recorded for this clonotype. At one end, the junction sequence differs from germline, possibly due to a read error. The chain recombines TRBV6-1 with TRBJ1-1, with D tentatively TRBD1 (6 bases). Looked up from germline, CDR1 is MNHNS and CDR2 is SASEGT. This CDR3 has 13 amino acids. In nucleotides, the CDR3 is TGTGCCAGCATCTTAACAGGGAACGCTGAAGCTTTCTTT. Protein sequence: CASILTGNAEAFF.

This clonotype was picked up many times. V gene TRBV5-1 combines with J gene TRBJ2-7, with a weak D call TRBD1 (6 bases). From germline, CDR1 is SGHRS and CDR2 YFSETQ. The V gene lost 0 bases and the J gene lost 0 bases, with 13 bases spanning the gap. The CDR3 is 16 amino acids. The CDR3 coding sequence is TGCGCCAGCAGCTTGGGCGCCGCAGGGGACTCCTACGAGCAGTACTTC. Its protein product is CASSLGAAGDSYEQYF.

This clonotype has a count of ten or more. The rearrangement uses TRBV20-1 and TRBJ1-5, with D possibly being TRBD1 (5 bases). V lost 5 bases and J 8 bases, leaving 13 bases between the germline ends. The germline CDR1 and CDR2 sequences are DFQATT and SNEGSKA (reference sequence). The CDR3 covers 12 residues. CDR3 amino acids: CSAGTAPEPQHF. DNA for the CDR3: TGCAGTGCTGGGACGGCTCCTGAGCCCCAGCATTTT.

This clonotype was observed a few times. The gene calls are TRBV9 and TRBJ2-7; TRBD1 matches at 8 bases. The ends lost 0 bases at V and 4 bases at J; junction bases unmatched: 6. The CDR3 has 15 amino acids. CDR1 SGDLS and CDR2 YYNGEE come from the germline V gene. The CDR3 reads CASSVGQGSGYEQYF. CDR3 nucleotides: TGTGCCAGCAGCGTAGGACAGGGGAGTGGGTACGAGCAGTACTTC.

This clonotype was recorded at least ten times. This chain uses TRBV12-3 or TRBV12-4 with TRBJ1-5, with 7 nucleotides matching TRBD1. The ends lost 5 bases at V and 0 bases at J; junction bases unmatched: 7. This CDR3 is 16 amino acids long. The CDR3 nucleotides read TGTGCCAGCAGTCGTTCTCAGGGGGATAGCAATCAGCCCCAGCATTTT. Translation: CASSRSQGDSNQPQHF.

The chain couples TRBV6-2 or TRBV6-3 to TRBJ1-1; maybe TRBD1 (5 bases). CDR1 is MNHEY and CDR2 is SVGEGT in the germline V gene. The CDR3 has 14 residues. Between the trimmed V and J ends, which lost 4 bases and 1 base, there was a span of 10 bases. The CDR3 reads CASSSPGTNTEAFF. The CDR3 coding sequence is TGTGCCAGCAGTTCCCCGGGGACGAACACTGAAGCTTTCTTT.

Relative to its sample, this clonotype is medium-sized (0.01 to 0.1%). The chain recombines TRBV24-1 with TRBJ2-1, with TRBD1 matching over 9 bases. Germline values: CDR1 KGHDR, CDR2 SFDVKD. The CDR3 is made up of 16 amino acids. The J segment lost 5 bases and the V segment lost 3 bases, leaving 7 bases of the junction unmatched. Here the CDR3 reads CATSDPDRGHHNEQFF. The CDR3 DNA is TGTGCCACCAGTGATCCGGACAGGGGACACCACAATGAGCAGTTCTTC.

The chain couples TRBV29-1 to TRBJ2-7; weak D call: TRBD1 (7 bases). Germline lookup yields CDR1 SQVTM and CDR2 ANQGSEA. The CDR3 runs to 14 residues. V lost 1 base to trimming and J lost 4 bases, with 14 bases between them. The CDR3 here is CSVEVGGTVYEQYF. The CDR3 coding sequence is TGCAGCGTTGAAGTAGGGGGGACAGTGTACGAGCAGTACTTC.

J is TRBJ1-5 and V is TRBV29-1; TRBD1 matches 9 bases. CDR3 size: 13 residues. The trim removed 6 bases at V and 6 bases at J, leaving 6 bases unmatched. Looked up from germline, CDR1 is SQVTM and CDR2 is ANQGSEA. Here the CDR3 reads CSVGQGRGQPQHF. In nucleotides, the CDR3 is TGCAGCGTGGGACAGGGAAGAGGTCAGCCCCAGCATTTT.